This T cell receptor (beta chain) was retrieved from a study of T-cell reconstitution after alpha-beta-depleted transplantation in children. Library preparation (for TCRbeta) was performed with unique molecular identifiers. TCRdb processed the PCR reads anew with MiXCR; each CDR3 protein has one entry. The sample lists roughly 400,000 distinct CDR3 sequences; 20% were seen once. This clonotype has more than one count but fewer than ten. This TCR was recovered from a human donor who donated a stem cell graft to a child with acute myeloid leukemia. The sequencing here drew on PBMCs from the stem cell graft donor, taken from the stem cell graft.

Written as DNA, the CDR3 is TGCAGTGCTAGAGCGGGTTCCTCGACAGAGACCCAGTACTTC. This sequence encodes CSARAGSSTETQYF. The chain carries TRBV20-1 and TRBJ2-5; no clear D gene. V was pared by 1 base and J by 4 bases, with 13 bases between. Germline assignment: CDR1 DFQATT and CDR2 SNEGSKA (reference sequence). CDR3 length: 14 residues.